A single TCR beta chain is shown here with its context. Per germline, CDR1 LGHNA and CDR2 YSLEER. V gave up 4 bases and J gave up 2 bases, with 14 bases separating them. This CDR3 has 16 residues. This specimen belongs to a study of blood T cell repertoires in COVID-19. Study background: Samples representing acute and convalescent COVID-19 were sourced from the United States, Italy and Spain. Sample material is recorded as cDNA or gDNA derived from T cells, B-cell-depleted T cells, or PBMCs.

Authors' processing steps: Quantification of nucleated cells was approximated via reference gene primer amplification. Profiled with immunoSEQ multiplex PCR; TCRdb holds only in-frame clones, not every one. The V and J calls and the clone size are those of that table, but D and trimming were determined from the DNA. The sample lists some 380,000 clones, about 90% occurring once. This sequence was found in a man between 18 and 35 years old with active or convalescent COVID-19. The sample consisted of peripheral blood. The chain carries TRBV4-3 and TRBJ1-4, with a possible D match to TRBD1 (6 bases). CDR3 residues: CASSRVGGATNEKLFF. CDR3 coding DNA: TGCGCCAGCAGCCGAGTGGGGGGGGCGACTAATGAAAAACTGTTTTTT.